Below are 22 T cell receptor beta chains sequenced from a single sample in a study of tumor-infiltrating lymphocytes in primary liver carcinoma. cDNA specific to TCR beta was made from about 0.45 ug of total RNA, with a constant-region primer employed for priming. Library construction for TCR beta comprised three nested multiplex PCR rounds performed with slightly modified ARM-PCR. A C-beta reverse primer was combined with TRBV1-TRBV30 forward primers in the first two PCR rounds, and each round had ten to eleven cycles. TCRdb reprocessed the multiplex PCR reads with MiXCR, giving one entry per CDR3 protein. The sample shows 45,000 to 65,000 distinct CDR3 sequences, 70% to 80% of them seen only once. Between about 18 and 33 mg of unsorted bulk tissue served as the source from which RNA and DNA were co-extracted. Sequencing input: liver tumor tissue from sampling region 5. Subset indicated: tumor region T5, tumor centre. These TCRs come from a man between 35 and 55 years old with primary liver carcinoma and hepatitis B virus infection.

V usage is TRBV28 and J usage is TRBJ1-5, with 7 bases identical to TRBD1. CDR3 size: 14 residues. The V and J ends lost 6 bases and 3 bases, in that order; junction bases with no gene match: 5. Germline V CDR1 and CDR2: MDHEN, SYDVKM. Written as DNA, the CDR3 is TGTGCCAGCAGGCCAGGGGGTGACAATCAGCCCCAGCATTTT. Its protein product is CASRPGGDNQPQHF.

A word on this clonotype: One end of the junction does not line up with germline, which may come from a read error. The rearrangement links TRBV28 to TRBJ1-6; a weak D match, TRBD1 (5 bases). There are 14 residues in the CDR3. Per germline, CDR1 MDHEN and CDR2 SYDVKM. Written as DNA, the CDR3 is TGTGTCAGCAGCTCCCGGGGCCCGGGTTTAGCCCTCCACTTT. Translation: CVSSSRGPGLALHF. Drawing the rest from reference TRBV28 and TRBJ1-6, the complete variable domain is DVKVTQSSRYLVKRTGEKVFLECVQDMDHENMFWYRQDPGLGLRLIYFSYDVKMKEKGDIPEGYSVSREKKERFSLILESASTNQTSMYLCVSSSRGPGLALHFGNGTRLTVT.

In its sample, this clonotype was seen a few times. This likely comes from a read error, as the CDR3 has no conserved phenylalanine or tryptophan at its end. Because the CDR3's place on the DNA is in doubt, the DNA is left out and the CDR3 is given as listed by TCRdb. The gene calls are TRBV11-1 and TRBJ1-6; TRBD1, the table's D call, was not compared with the DNA. Germline V gene lookup returns CDR1 SGHAT and CDR2 FQDESV (reference sequence). The CDR3 length equals 13 residues, ends included. CDR3 sequence reads: CASSRTLVSLLRL.

Comments on this clonotype: An end of the junction differs from the germline gene, which may be a read error. The rearrangement uses TRBV11-2 and TRBJ2-7; no clear D. This CDR3 region has 14 residues. Germline V gives CDR1 SGHAT, CDR2 FQNNGV. The CDR3 region is CASSSKRKSYERYF. CDR3 nucleotide sequence: TGTGCCAGCAGCTCTAAAAGGAAGTCCTACGAGCGGTACTTC.

About this clonotype itself: An end of the junction differs from the germline gene, which may be a read error. The V and J genes are TRBV12-3 or TRBV12-4 and TRBJ1-5, with 8 nucleotides matching TRBD1. The CDR3 is made up of 17 amino acids. The CDR3 DNA reads TGTACCAGCAGTTTGAATCAGGGGGCTGGGATGGCTCAGCCCCAGCATTTT. It codes for CTSSLNQGAGMAQPQHF.

A remark on this clonotype: A junction end diverges from the germline sequence, so it may reflect a read error. The gene calls are TRBV6-1 and TRBJ2-3; no reliable D call. Germline loops: CDR1 MNHNS, CDR2 SASEGT. This CDR3 is built from 13 residues. This CDR3 reads CAITTGYTDMQYF. In DNA, the CDR3 is TGTGCCATCACAACGGGCTACACAGATATGCAGTATTTT.

Regarding this clonotype: With a much larger clone just one base away, this may be a read error. Here the CDR3 reads CASSLVGGRVAYDQYF. As DNA, the CDR3 is TGTGCCAGCAGCTTAGTCGGCGGGAGGGTGGCCTACGACCAGTACTTC. This sequence joins TRBV7-2 and TRBJ2-7, with 9 nucleotides matching TRBD2. The germline gives CDR1 SGHTA, CDR2 FQGNSA. The CDR3 length is 16 residues.

This clonotype was observed a few times. The V and J genes are TRBV9 and TRBJ1-1; D is ambiguous. Trimming took off 2 bases at V and 3 bases at J, with 8 bases between the two ends. This CDR3 has 13 amino acids. Germline V lookup: CDR1 SGDLS, CDR2 YYNGEE. In DNA form, the CDR3 reads TGTGCCAGCAGCGTCTCCCCTGACACTGAAGCTTTCTTT. It specifies CASSVSPDTEAFF. The whole variable domain, remainder taken from reference TRBV9 and TRBJ1-1, is DSGVTQTPKHLITATGQRVTLRCSPRSGDLSVYWYQQSLDQGLQFLIQYYNGEERAKGNILERFSAQQFPDLHSELNLSSLELGDSALYFCASSVSPDTEAFFGQGTRLTVV.

The rearrangement links TRBV5-1 to TRBJ2-1, with 11 bases identical to TRBD2. The CDR3 spans 19 residues. Germline loops: CDR1 SGHRS, CDR2 YFSETQ. With 3 bases clipped from V and 4 bases from J, the junction kept 15 bases outside the gene matches. DNA for the CDR3: TGCGCCAGCAGCTCGAGGGGTCTAGCGGGAGGTGACTATTACAATGAGCAGTTCTTC. Its protein product is CASSSRGLAGGDYYNEQFF.

This chain joins TRBV5-1 and TRBJ1-1; D may be TRBD1 (5 bases). Germline V gene lookup returns CDR1 SGHRS and CDR2 YFSETQ. V lost 3 bases and J lost 4, with 19 bases in between. CDR3 length equals 16 residues. The CDR3 sequence: CASSSNTPGLITEAFF. In DNA form, the CDR3 reads TGCGCCAGCAGCTCCAACACACCGGGGCTGATCACTGAAGCTTTCTTT.

A note on this clonotype: One junction end disagrees with the germline gene, perhaps due to a read error. The rearrangement joins TRBV5-4 to TRBJ2-3; perhaps TRBD1 as D (6 bases). The germline gives CDR1 SGHNT, CDR2 YYREEE (reference sequence). This CDR3 has 11 residues. In DNA, the CDR3 is TGTGCCAGCTGTCAGAATGAAAGGACAGATTTT. Translating it yields CASCQNERTDF.

With respect to this clonotype: Since a much larger clone is just one base distant, this may be a read error. V and J are TRBV4-1 and TRBJ1-5; TRBD1 aligns across 8 bases. CDR1 is MGHRA and CDR2 is YSYEKL in the germline V gene. V was pared by 4 bases and J by 6 bases, with 5 bases of the junction left unmatched. The CDR3 covers 14 residues. The CDR3 region has the DNA TGCGCCAGCAGCCGAGGTGGACAGGGTCAGCCCCAGCATTTT. It specifies CASSRGGQGQPQHF.

The chain has TRBV14 and TRBJ2-1, with 8 bases that match TRBD2. CDR1 is SGHDN, CDR2 FVKESK, per germline. The CDR3 length is 15 residues. V lost 9 bases to trimming and J lost 5 bases; unmatched junction nucleotides: 12. The CDR3 DNA follows: TGTGCCAGTGCTGTAGCGGGATGGGTAAACAATGAGCAGTTCTTC. Translated, it gives CASAVAGWVNNEQFF.

The J gene is TRBJ1-5, the V gene TRBV10-3; 8 bases map to TRBD1. The CDR3 is 15 amino acids. V lost 6 bases to trimming and J lost 11 bases; unmatched junction nucleotides: 15. CDR1 is ENHRY, CDR2 SYGVKD, per germline. CDR3 coding DNA: TGTGCCATCAGCCGCGGACAGGGAGCAAGAGAGTCCCAGCATTTT. This encodes CAISRGQGARESQHF.

A remark on this clonotype: One end of the junction is discordant with germline, which a read error may explain. CDR3 in amino acids: CASRDRQGATGKLFF. The DNA for the CDR3 is TGTGCCAGCAGGGATCGACAGGGAGCCACCGGGAAGCTGTTTTTT. This chain connects TRBV12-3 or TRBV12-4 to TRBJ2-2; 7 bases align to TRBD1. The CDR3 spans 15 residues.

The chain links TRBV10-1 to TRBJ2-2; TRBD2 aligns across 12 bases. Germline loops: CDR1 WNHNN, CDR2 SYGVQD (reference sequence). The CDR3 length is 14 residues. DNA for the CDR3: TGCGCTACTAGGACTAGCGGGATCGTCGGGGAGCTGTTTTTT. It yields the protein CATRTSGIVGELFF.

This clonotype was counted a single time. This chain uses TRBV7-9 with TRBJ1-1, with 7 bases that match TRBD1. The CDR3 has 14 residues. Germline CDR1 is SEHNR and CDR2 is FQNEAQ (reference sequence). The V segment lost 4 bases and the J segment 6 bases; nucleotides outside the gene matches: 8. CDR3 in amino acids: CASSYRQGSPEAFF. CDR3 coding DNA: TGTGCCAGCAGCTATCGACAGGGCTCCCCTGAAGCTTTCTTT.

Details on this clonotype: At one of its ends the junction is not consistent with the germline gene, which may arise from a read error. This sequence joins TRBV5-8 and TRBJ2-7; TRBD1 agrees at 10 bases. This CDR3 has 15 amino acids. Germline lookup yields CDR1 SGHTS and CDR2 YDEGEE. CDR3: CAGSLRGQGAYEQYF. DNA of the CDR3: TGTGCCGGCAGCTTACGCGGACAGGGGGCCTACGAGCAGTACTTC. Based on the CDR3 plus reference TRBV5-8 and TRBJ2-7, the full variable domain is EAGVTQSPTHLIKTRGQQATLRCSPISGHTSVYWYQQALGLGLQFLLWYDEGEERNRGNFPPRFSGRQFPNYSSELNVNALELEDSALYLCAGSLRGQGAYEQYFGPGTRLTVT.

The CDR3 loop is CSVRTSLSRAETQYF. CDR3 bases: TGCAGCGTTCGGACTAGCCTGAGTCGGGCAGAGACCCAGTACTTC. The V gene is TRBV29-1, the J gene TRBJ2-5; 8 bases are shared with TRBD2. Germline V gene sequence: CDR1 SQVTM, CDR2 ANQGSEA. This CDR3 contains 15 residues. The J segment lost 4 bases and the V segment lost 5 bases, leaving 12 bases of the junction unmatched.

As concerns this clonotype: The junction departs from germline at one end; a sequencing error may be responsible. J is TRBJ2-5 and V is TRBV29-1, with unresolved D. The V gene's germline CDR1 is SQVTM and CDR2 ANQGSEA. The CDR3 loop spans 13 amino acids. The CDR3 loop is CSVSRERGETKYF. CDR3 in DNA: TGCAGCGTGAGTCGCGAGAGAGGAGAGACCAAGTACTTC.

Points on this clonotype: One end of the junction is discordant with germline, which a read error may explain. V gene TRBV11-1 combines with J gene TRBJ2-3, with D perhaps matching TRBD2 (5 bases). This CDR3 contains 15 residues. In germline, CDR1 is SGHAT, CDR2 FQDESV (reference sequence). The CDR3 protein is CASGLPRDSTDTQYF. CDR3 nucleotide sequence: TGTGCCAGCGGTTTGCCGAGGGATAGTACAGACACGCAGTATTTT.

Concerning this clonotype itself: Germline and junction disagree at one end, which may indicate a read error. The V call is TRBV5-1, the J call TRBJ2-5; TRBD1 agrees at 7 bases. The CDR3 totals 16 residues. Germline values: CDR1 SGHRS, CDR2 YFSETQ. The CDR3 loop reads CVSSFGEGGGSETQYF. CDR3 nucleotide sequence: TGCGTCAGCAGCTTCGGTGAAGGGGGCGGCTCAGAGACCCAGTACTTC.